This T cell receptor (beta chain) was documented in a study of T-cell reconstitution after alpha-beta-depleted transplantation in children. Study-wide results and limits: Surviving recipient T cells and intrathymic progenitors accounted for some patients' high TCRbeta diversity at day 60. Several hundred expanded graft clones reportedly were the source of alpha-beta T cells about two months after transplant. By one year post-transplant, T-cell counts and diversity largely arose from T cells that were newly produced.

It was with unique molecular identifiers that the TCRbeta library was prepared. TCRdb re-derived calls from the PCR reads in MiXCR, one entry per CDR3 protein. The table includes 150,000 to 250,000 distinct CDR3 sequences, about 6% detected once. The sample holds many counts of this clonotype. Its antigen is not identified. The J segment lost 1 base and the V segment lost 2 bases, leaving 4 bases of the junction unmatched. The CDR3 runs to 16 residues. CDR1 and CDR2 from the germline V gene are LGHNA and YNFKEQ. This receptor was obtained from a girl under two years old with combined immunodeficiency, due to receive a stem cell transplant. The sequenced sample was PBMCs, obtained before TCRalphabeta/CD19-depleted stem cell transplant. The chain is built from TRBV4-2 and TRBJ2-7, with 11 positions matching TRBD1. The DNA for the CDR3 is TGTGCCAGCAGCCAACATGGGACAGGGGGGTCCTACGAGCAGTACTTC. Translation: CASSQHGTGGSYEQYF.